These T cell receptor beta chains were read from a single sample in a study of CD8 T cells in Susac syndrome. Each CDR3 protein is one row after TCRdb ran MiXCR on the immunoSEQ multiplex PCR reads. The table includes about 130,000 distinct CDR3 sequences, 90% to 95% detected once. Sequenced sample: CD4+ T cells from PBMCs. These receptors originate from a human donor in good health. The CDR3 runs from the conserved cysteine through the conserved F or W. Each record gives: clone size, V gene, D gene, J gene, CDR3 protein, CDR3 DNA. D genes are given only for firm matches. Not all rows give a size; the values are once, few, many and, for expanded clones, a class.

>NA|TRBV6-6|TRBD2|TRBJ2-5
CASSGTSGSLAETQYF
TGTGCCAGCAGTGGGACTAGCGGGAGCTTGGCGGAGACCCAGTACTTC
>NA|TRBV2|NA|TRBJ1-2
CASSEAQGVNGYTF
TGTGCCAGCAGTGAAGCGCAAGGCGTCAATGGCTACACCTTC
>NA|TRBV3-1|NA|TRBJ2-2
CASSTRGSGELFF
TGTGCCAGCAGCACAAGAGGTTCCGGGGAGCTGTTTTTT
>NA|TRBV12-3/TRBV12-4|TRBD2|TRBJ2-2
CANGLAGNTGELFF
TGTGCCAACGGACTAGCGGGTAACACCGGGGAGCTGTTTTTT
>NA|TRBV4-1|NA|TRBJ2-5
CASSQGRGEETQYF
TGCGCCAGCAGCCAAGGGCGAGGGGAAGAGACCCAGTACTTC
>NA|TRBV29-1|TRBD1|TRBJ2-3
CSVEDGRTGGGIPPDTQYF
TGCAGCGTTGAAGATGGGAGGACAGGGGGCGGCATCCCCCCAGATACGCAGTATTTT
>NA|TRBV5-1|TRBD2|TRBJ2-3
CASSRRAGGTDTQYF
TGCGCCAGCAGCAGACGAGCGGGAGGTACAGATACGCAGTATTTT
>NA|TRBV5-4|TRBD1|TRBJ1-2
CASSTGGMSYGYTF
TGTGCCAGCAGCACAGGGGGAATGAGTTATGGCTACACCTTC
>NA|TRBV28|NA|TRBJ2-1
CASSLSGPSYNEQFF
TGTGCCAGCAGTTTATCAGGTCCCTCCTACAATGAGCAGTTCTTC
>NA|TRBV5-1|TRBD1|TRBJ2-5
CASSTGQGKETQYF
TGCGCCAGCAGCACGGGACAGGGGAAAGAGACCCAGTACTTC
>NA|TRBV7-2|TRBD1|TRBJ1-1
CASTFDRVSQEAFF
TGTGCCAGCACCTTCGACAGGGTTAGTCAAGAAGCTTTCTTT
>NA|TRBV10-2|NA|TRBJ2-5
CASSEVGRGSTQYF
TGCGCCAGCAGTGAAGTCGGAAGGGGATCGACCCAGTACTTC
>NA|TRBV20-1|NA|TRBJ1-1
CSASKDGDTEAFF
TGCAGTGCTAGTAAGGATGGCGACACTGAAGCTTTCTTT
>NA|TRBV18|TRBD1|TRBJ2-7
CASSHQTRDRGPYEQYF
TGTGCCAGCTCACACCAAACCCGGGACAGGGGTCCCTACGAGCAGTACTTC
>NA|TRBV12-3/TRBV12-4|NA|TRBJ2-7
CASSLGEREQYF
TGTGCCAGCAGTTTAGGAGAGCGCGAGCAGTACTTC
>NA|TRBV29-1|NA|TRBJ2-4
CSVEAQTALAKNIQYF
TGCAGCGTTGAAGCTCAGACAGCCCTAGCCAAAAACATTCAGTACTTC
>NA|TRBV7-2|TRBD2|TRBJ2-5
CASSLAGTRSRETQYF
TGTGCCAGCAGCTTAGCCGGGACTAGGTCTAGGGAGACCCAGTACTTC
>NA|TRBV3-1|NA|TRBJ1-2
CASSLGQNGYTF
TGTGCCAGCAGCCTAGGACAGAATGGCTACACCTTC
>NA|TRBV27|TRBD2|TRBJ2-6
CASSLGTRGLSGANVLTF
TGTGCCAGCAGTTTAGGGACTAGGGGACTTTCTGGGGCCAACGTCCTGACTTTC
>NA|TRBV6-5|NA|TRBJ2-7
CASSPGGYSYEQYF
TGTGCCAGCAGTCCCGGAGGGTACTCCTACGAGCAGTACTTC
>NA|TRBV6-5|NA|TRBJ2-4
CASSSRTGTKQYF
TGTGCCAGCAGTTCGAGGACAGGGACTAAGCAGTACTTC
>NA|TRBV30|TRBD1|TRBJ1-1
CAWSANRGPRGRAEAFF
TGTGCCTGGAGTGCCAACAGGGGGCCCAGAGGGAGAGCTGAAGCTTTCTTT
>NA|TRBV28|TRBD1|TRBJ2-6
CASSPILGQLISGANVLTF
TGTGCCAGCAGTCCCATTCTGGGACAGTTAATCTCTGGGGCCAACGTCCTGACTTTC
>NA|TRBV18|NA|TRBJ2-5
CASSYQETQYF
TGTGCCAGCTCCTACCAAGAGACCCAGTACTTC
>NA|TRBV30|TRBD2|TRBJ2-7
CAWSQGGTSGVAYEQYF
TGTGCCTGGAGTCAAGGCGGGACTAGCGGGGTGGCCTACGAGCAGTACTTC
>NA|TRBV5-1|NA|TRBJ2-4
CASSLGQSLAKNIQYF
TGCGCCAGCAGCTTGGGACAGTCTCTAGCCAAAAACATTCAGTACTTC
>NA|TRBV6-5|NA|TRBJ1-5
CASSYSRGGNQPQHF
TGTGCCAGCAGTTACTCACGGGGCGGCAATCAGCCCCAGCATTTT
>NA|TRBV12-3/TRBV12-4|NA|TRBJ2-1
CASSPRVVRNEQFF
TGTGCCAGCAGTCCACGCGTGGTTAGGAATGAGCAGTTCTTC
>NA|TRBV9|TRBD2|TRBJ2-2
CASSPRSTSGVTGELFF
TGTGCCAGCAGCCCCCGATCAACTAGCGGGGTCACCGGGGAGCTGTTTTTT
>NA|TRBV3-1|TRBD2|TRBJ2-7
CASSPSAGGSYEQYF
TGTGCCAGCAGCCCCTCGGCGGGAGGATCCTACGAGCAGTACTTC
>NA|TRBV20-1|TRBD1|TRBJ1-2
CSENGQAYGYTF
TGCAGTGAAAACGGACAGGCGTACGGCTACACCTTC
>NA|TRBV6-2/TRBV6-3|TRBD2|TRBJ2-7
CASTPSASGFEQYF
TGTGCCAGCACCCCCTCCGCTAGCGGCTTCGAGCAGTACTTC
>NA|TRBV20-1|NA|TRBJ2-5
CSALSQETQYF
TGCAGTGCGCTCTCCCAAGAGACCCAGTACTTC
>NA|TRBV12-3/TRBV12-4|NA|TRBJ2-5
CASRIGGETQYF
TGTGCCAGCAGAATAGGGGGGGAGACCCAGTACTTC
>NA|TRBV28|NA|TRBJ1-5
CASTRRGRDQPQHF
TGTGCCAGCACCCGCCGGGGGCGGGATCAGCCCCAGCATTTT
>NA|TRBV23-1|TRBD1|TRBJ2-7
CASSPVLSGTGAYEQYF
TGCGCCAGCAGTCCTGTGCTATCCGGGACAGGGGCCTACGAGCAGTACTTC
>NA|TRBV29-1|NA|TRBJ2-1
CSVEDLASNEQFF
TGCAGCGTTGAAGATCTTGCTAGCAATGAGCAGTTCTTC
>NA|TRBV29-1|TRBD2|TRBJ2-5
CSVEGWGGETQYF
TGCAGCGTTGAAGGGTGGGGGGGAGAGACCCAGTACTTC
>NA|TRBV6-1|NA|TRBJ2-7
CASNSLGNSYEQYF
TGTGCCAGCAATTCCTTAGGGAACTCCTACGAGCAGTACTTC
>NA|TRBV20-1|NA|TRBJ1-1
CSAIRGEMVNTEAFF
TGCAGTGCTATACGTGGGGAGATGGTCAACACTGAAGCTTTCTTT
>NA|TRBV7-2|TRBD1|TRBJ1-1
CASSLMGQGVGTEAFF
TGTGCCAGCAGCTTAATGGGACAGGGTGTCGGCACTGAAGCTTTCTTT
>once|TRBV7-2|NA|TRBJ1-1
CASSFSRTNTEAFF
TGTGCCAGCAGCTTTTCGAGGACCAACACTGAAGCTTTCTTT
>NA|TRBV28|TRBD1|TRBJ1-3
CASSPPRQGLMSGNTIYF
TGTGCCAGCAGTCCTCCACGACAGGGGCTCATGTCTGGAAACACCATATATTTT
>NA|TRBV5-8|NA|TRBJ2-3
CASSFGAWGTDTQYF
TGTGCCAGCAGTTTCGGGGCGTGGGGCACAGATACGCAGTATTTT
>NA|TRBV6-5|NA|TRBJ1-1
CASSRQSMNTEAFF
TGTGCCAGCAGTCGACAGAGCATGAACACTGAAGCTTTCTTT
>NA|TRBV7-9|NA|TRBJ1-2
CASSFLRSNDGYTF
TGTGCCAGCAGCTTTCTTAGGTCAAACGATGGCTACACCTTC
>NA|TRBV10-3|TRBD2|TRBJ2-4
CAISPGTSGSVAKNIQYF
TGTGCCATCAGTCCCGGGACTAGCGGGAGTGTGGCCAAAAACATTCAGTACTTC
>NA|TRBV6-6|TRBD2|TRBJ2-1
CASTPSGKSNEQFF
TGTGCCAGCACCCCTAGCGGGAAAAGCAATGAGCAGTTCTTC
>NA|TRBV6-1|TRBD2|TRBJ2-1
CASTQEWASGSQGEQFF
TGTGCCAGCACCCAAGAGTGGGCTAGCGGGAGTCAGGGTGAGCAGTTCTTC
>NA|TRBV7-2|NA|TRBJ2-7
CASSSGTLPGEQYF
TGTGCCAGCAGTTCCGGGACTTTACCTGGTGAGCAGTACTTC
>NA|TRBV5-1|NA|TRBJ1-3
CASKEGSGNTIYF
TGCGCCAGCAAAGAGGGTTCTGGAAACACCATATATTTT
>once|TRBV5-6|NA|TRBJ2-5
CASRGRGRGETQYF
TGTGCCAGCAGGGGGCGGGGCAGGGGAGAGACCCAGTACTTC
>NA|TRBV18|NA|TRBJ1-3
CASSPILGETGNTIYF
TGTGCCAGCTCACCTATCCTGGGGGAGACTGGAAACACCATATATTTT
>NA|TRBV5-6|NA|TRBJ2-5
CASSPDRRPRETQYF
TGTGCCAGCAGCCCCGATCGGAGACCTCGAGAGACCCAGTACTTC
>NA|TRBV7-2|TRBD2|TRBJ2-7
CASSLTSGGGLEQYF
TGTGCCAGCAGCTTAACGTCGGGGGGAGGGTTAGAGCAGTACTTC